The 10 T cell receptor beta chains given below trace back to one sample, sequenced in a study of T-cell reconstitution after alpha-beta-depleted transplantation in children. Preparation of the TCRbeta library was carried out with unique molecular identifiers. One entry per CDR3 protein results from TCRdb running MiXCR on the PCR reads. Found here are 120,000 to 150,000 distinct CDR3 sequences, around 8.8% of them singletons; the top ten hold 15% to 20%. The specimen was PBMCs, mostly from graft donor cells, collected 180 days after TCRalphabeta/CD19-depleted stem cell transplant. The receptors here all came from a female patient between 2 and 15 years old who had a stem cell transplant for congenital amegakaryocytic thrombocytopenia, so the T cells may come from the graft donor.

This clonotype occurred many times. The rearrangement uses TRBV28 and TRBJ2-2; D uncertain. Germline-derived CDR1 and CDR2 are MDHEN and SYDVKM. Trimming stripped 7 bases from V and 0 bases from J, with 6 bases between. The length of the CDR3 is 13 residues. CDR3 in amino acids: CASIAANTGELFF. In nucleotides, the CDR3 is TGTGCCAGCATCGCGGCGAACACCGGGGAGCTGTTTTTT.

This clonotype was seen ten or more times. V is TRBV27 and J is TRBJ2-7, with TRBD2 matching over 13 bases. The CDR3 sequence is 15 residues long. Germline CDR1 and CDR2: MNHEY and SMNVEV (reference sequence). V shed 6 bases and J 4 bases; nucleotides not matched to a gene: 6. CDR3 sequence reads: CASSLLAGGDYEQYF. The CDR3 region has the DNA TGTGCCAGCAGCTTACTAGCGGGAGGGGATTACGAGCAGTACTTC.

This clonotype turned up a few times. This rearrangement joins TRBV20-1 to TRBJ2-3; 10 bases are shared with TRBD2. J lost 1 base, V lost 0 bases, and 4 bases had no gene match. Germline V gene sequence: CDR1 DFQATT, CDR2 SNEGSKA (reference sequence). The CDR3 loop spans 16 amino acids. As DNA, the CDR3 is TGCAGTGCTAGAGATCGGCTAGCGGGAGGCACAGATACGCAGTATTTT. It codes for CSARDRLAGGTDTQYF.

This clonotype occurred a few times. The chain recombines TRBV7-2 with TRBJ2-1, with 7 bases aligning to TRBD2. This CDR3 is built from 16 residues. V dropped 1 base and J dropped 9; count of bases not matched to a gene: 12. Germline-derived CDR1 and CDR2 are SGHTA and FQGNSA. CDR3 coding DNA: TGTGCCAGCAGCTTAGTGGGGTGGGCGGGAGCCACTGAGCAGTTCTTC. Translation: CASSLVGWAGATEQFF.

This clonotype occurred a few times. The genes are TRBV3-1 and TRBJ2-1; D gene ambiguous. Germline V CDR1 and CDR2: LGHDT, YNNKEL (reference sequence). V was cut by 3 bases and J by 5 bases, with 14 bases left in between. This CDR3 has 15 residues. This CDR3 is CASSQFETFNNEQFF. For the CDR3, the DNA is TGTGCCAGCAGCCAGTTCGAGACTTTCAACAATGAGCAGTTCTTC.

This chain links TRBV18 with TRBJ2-5; D unclear. The CDR3 contains 12 residues. V lost 2 bases to trimming and J lost 5 bases, with 6 bases between them. Germline V gene data show CDR1 as KGHSH and CDR2 as LQKENI. The CDR3 nucleotides read TGTGCCAGCTCACCAGATCGGGAGACCCAGTACTTC. This encodes CASSPDRETQYF.

Many counts were recorded for this clonotype. The V gene is TRBV28, the J gene TRBJ2-5, with a tentative D call TRBD1 (6 bases). The V gene lost 3 bases and the J gene lost 4 bases, with 18 bases spanning the gap. The CDR3 runs to 16 residues. The germline gives CDR1 MDHEN, CDR2 SYDVKM. The CDR3 nucleotides are TGTGCCAGCAGTTTCAGGGGACGGGCCATACGAGAGACCCAGTACTTC. The encoded protein is CASSFRGRAIRETQYF.

This clonotype has at least ten counts. The chain is built from TRBV20-1 and TRBJ2-3; TRBD2 matches at 7 bases. The CDR3 has 16 amino acids. Germline V gene sequence: CDR1 DFQATT, CDR2 SNEGSKA (reference sequence). V was clipped by 3 bases and J by 3 bases; unmatched bases: 12. DNA of the CDR3: TGCAGTGCTAGCTCGCCCGCGGGAGTAAAGACAGATACGCAGTATTTT. It yields the protein CSASSPAGVKTDTQYF.

The chain's CDR3 is CASSSYRIPNTGELFF. The CDR3 coding sequence is TGTGCCAGCAGCTCCTACAGGATTCCGAACACCGGGGAGCTGTTTTTT. This chain connects TRBV7-8 to TRBJ2-2; tentative D call: TRBD1 (5 bases). Per the germline V gene, CDR1 is SGHVS and CDR2 is FQNEAQ. The CDR3 runs 16 residues. V was pared by 4 bases and J by 0 bases, with 12 bases between.

The chain links TRBV18 to TRBJ2-7; D is unclear. Germline V gene sequence: CDR1 KGHSH, CDR2 LQKENI. V lost 3 bases to trimming and J lost 3 bases, with 15 bases between them. The CDR3 runs 15 residues. CDR3 loop: CASSPIQVEFYEQYF. Here the CDR3 DNA reads TGTGCCAGCTCACCCATTCAAGTAGAATTCTACGAGCAGTACTTC.